This TCR beta chain was sequenced in a study of CXCR3-negative and CXCR3-positive naive CD8 T cells. Study-level background: Per library, roughly 1.6 +/- 0.3 million reads; 140 million or so TRB reads overall.

Preparation of TRB cDNA libraries relied on 5' RACE carrying UMI labels. TCRdb processed the 5' RACE reads again and assigns one entry to each CDR3 protein, with no DNA. The sample totals tens of thousands of distinct CDR3 sequences. Subsets of CD8+ T cells were each sorted in triplicate at approximately 300,000 cells apiece. Turning to this clonotype: The target antigen is unknown.

This CDR3 spans 15 amino acids. Germline V gene data show CDR1 as SGHVS and CDR2 as FNYEAQ. Findings and caveats of the study: TRBV-TRBJ usage matched between naive CXCR3-negative and CXCR3-positive cells but not between memory cells.

This sequence was found in a human donor in good health. Some clones in this sample may be carry-over from other donors' samples. The chain has TRBV7-6 and TRBJ2-2; TCRdb's D call of TRBD2 is untestable without DNA. Sequenced input: memory CD8+ T cells from blood. Here the CDR3 reads CASSFGLAGTGELFF.